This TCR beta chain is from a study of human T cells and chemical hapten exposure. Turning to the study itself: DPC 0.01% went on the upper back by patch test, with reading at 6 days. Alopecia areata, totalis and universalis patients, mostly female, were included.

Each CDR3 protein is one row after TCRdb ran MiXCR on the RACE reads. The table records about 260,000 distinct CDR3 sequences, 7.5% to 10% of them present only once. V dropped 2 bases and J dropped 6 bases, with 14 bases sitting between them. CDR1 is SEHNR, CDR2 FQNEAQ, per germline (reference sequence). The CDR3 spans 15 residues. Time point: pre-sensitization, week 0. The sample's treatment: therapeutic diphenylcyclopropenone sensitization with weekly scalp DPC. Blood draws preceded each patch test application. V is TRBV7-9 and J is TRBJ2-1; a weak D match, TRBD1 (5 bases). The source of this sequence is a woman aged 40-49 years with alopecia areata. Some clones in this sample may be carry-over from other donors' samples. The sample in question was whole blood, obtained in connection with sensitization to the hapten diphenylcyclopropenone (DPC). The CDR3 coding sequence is TGTGCCAGCAGCTTAATAAGGGGTCTTTCCAATGAGCAGTTCTTC. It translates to CASSLIRGLSNEQFF.